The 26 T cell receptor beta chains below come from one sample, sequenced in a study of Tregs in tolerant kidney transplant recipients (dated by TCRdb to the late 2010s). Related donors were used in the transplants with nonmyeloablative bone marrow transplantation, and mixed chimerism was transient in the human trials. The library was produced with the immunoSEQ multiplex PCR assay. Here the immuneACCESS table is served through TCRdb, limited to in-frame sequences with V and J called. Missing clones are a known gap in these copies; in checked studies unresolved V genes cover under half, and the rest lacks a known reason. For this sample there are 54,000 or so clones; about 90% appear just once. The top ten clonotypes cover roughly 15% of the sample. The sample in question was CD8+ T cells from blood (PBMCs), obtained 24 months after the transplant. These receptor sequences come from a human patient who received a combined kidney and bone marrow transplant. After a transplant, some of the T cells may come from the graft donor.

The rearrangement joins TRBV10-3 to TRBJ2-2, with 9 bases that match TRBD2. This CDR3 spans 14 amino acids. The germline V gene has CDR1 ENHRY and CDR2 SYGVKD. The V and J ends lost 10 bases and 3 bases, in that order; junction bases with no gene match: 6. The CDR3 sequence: CASAGGTDTGELFF. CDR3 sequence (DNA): TGTGCCAGCGCGGGGGGGACGGACACCGGGGAGCTGTTTTTT.

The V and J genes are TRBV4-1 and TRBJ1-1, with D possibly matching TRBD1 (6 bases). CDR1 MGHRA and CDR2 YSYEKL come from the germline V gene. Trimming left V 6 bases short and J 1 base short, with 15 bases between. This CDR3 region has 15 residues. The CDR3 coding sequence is TGCGCCAGCAGACAGAGTGACAGGAAGAACACTGAAGCTTTCTTT. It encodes CASRQSDRKNTEAFF.

The CDR3 bases are TGTGCCATCAGTGACAGCGGGGACTCCTACGAGCAGTACTTC. This sequence encodes CAISDSGDSYEQYF. This chain joins TRBV10-3 and TRBJ2-7, with TRBD2 identical over 7 bases. Germline lookup yields CDR1 ENHRY and CDR2 SYGVKD. J was trimmed by 0 bases and V by 3 bases; bases with no gene match: 2. The CDR3 is made up of 14 amino acids.

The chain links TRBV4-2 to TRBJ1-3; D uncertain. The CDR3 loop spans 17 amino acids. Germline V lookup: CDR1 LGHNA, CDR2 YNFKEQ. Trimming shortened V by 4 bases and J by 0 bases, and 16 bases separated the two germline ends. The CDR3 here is CASSPTPGAYSGNTIYF. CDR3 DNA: TGTGCCAGCAGCCCAACTCCGGGAGCCTACTCTGGAAACACCATATATTTT.

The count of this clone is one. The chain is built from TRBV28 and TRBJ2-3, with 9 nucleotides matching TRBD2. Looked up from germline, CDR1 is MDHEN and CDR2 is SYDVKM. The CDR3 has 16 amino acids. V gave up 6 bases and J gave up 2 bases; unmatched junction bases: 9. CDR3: CASSLFSGGFTDTQYF. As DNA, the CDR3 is TGTGCCAGCAGCCTCTTCAGCGGGGGGTTCACAGATACGCAGTATTTT.

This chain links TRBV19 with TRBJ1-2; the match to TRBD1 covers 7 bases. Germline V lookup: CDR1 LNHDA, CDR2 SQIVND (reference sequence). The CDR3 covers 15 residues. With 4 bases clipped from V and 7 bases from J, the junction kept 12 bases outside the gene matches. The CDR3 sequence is CASSTVRRGQSGYTF. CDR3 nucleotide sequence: TGTGCCAGTAGTACTGTTCGAAGGGGGCAGAGTGGCTACACCTTC.

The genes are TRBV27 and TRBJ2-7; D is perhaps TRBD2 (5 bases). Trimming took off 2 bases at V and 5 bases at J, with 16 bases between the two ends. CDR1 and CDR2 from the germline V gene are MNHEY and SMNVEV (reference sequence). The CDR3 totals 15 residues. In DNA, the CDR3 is TGTGCCAGCAGTTTAGTTCCAGCATGGGAGAACGAGCAGTACTTC. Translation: CASSLVPAWENEQYF.

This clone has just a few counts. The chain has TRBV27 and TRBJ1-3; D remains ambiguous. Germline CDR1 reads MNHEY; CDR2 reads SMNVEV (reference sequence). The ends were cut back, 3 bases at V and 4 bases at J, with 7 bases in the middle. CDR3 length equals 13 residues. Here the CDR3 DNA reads TGTGCCAGCAGTTTTGGCCTCGGAAACACCATATATTTT. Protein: CASSFGLGNTIYF.

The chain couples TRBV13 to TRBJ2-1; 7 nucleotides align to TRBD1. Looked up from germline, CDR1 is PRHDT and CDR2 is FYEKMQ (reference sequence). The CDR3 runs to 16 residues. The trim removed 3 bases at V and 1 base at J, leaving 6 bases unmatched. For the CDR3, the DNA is TGTGCCAGCAGCTTGCCGGGACAGCCTTCCTACAATGAGCAGTTCTTC. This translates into CASSLPGQPSYNEQFF.

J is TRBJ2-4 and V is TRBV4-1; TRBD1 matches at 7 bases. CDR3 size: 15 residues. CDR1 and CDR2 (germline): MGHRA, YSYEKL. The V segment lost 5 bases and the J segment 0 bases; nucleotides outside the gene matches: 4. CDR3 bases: TGCGCCAGCAGCGACAGGGACCTAGCCAAAAACATTCAGTACTTC. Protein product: CASSDRDLAKNIQYF.

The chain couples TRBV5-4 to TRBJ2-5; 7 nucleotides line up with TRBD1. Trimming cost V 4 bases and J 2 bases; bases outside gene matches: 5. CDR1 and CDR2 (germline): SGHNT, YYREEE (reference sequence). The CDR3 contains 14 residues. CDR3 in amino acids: CASSHRTGQETQYF. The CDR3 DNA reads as TGTGCCAGCAGCCACCGGACAGGTCAAGAGACCCAGTACTTC.

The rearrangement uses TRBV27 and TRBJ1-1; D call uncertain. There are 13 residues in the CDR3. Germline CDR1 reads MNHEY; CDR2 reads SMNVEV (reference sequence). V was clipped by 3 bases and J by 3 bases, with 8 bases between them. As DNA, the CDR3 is TGTGCCAGCAGTTTGGGCACATACACTGAAGCTTTCTTT. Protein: CASSLGTYTEAFF.

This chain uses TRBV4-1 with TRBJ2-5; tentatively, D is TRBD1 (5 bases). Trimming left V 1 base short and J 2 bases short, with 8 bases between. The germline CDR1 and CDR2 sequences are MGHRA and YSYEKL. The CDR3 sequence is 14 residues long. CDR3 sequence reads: CASSQVQGQETQYF. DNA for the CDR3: TGCGCCAGCAGCCAAGTCCAGGGTCAAGAGACCCAGTACTTC.

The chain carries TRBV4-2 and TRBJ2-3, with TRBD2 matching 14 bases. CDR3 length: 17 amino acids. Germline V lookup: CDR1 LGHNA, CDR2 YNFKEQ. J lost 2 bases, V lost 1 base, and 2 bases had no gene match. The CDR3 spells CASSQVTSGGATDTQYF. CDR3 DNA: TGTGCCAGCAGCCAAGTGACTAGCGGGGGGGCCACAGATACGCAGTATTTT.

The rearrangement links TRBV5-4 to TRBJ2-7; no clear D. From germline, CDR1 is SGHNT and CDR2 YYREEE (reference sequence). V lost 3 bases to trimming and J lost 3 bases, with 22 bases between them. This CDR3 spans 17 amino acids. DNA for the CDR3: TGTGCCAGCAGCTCCCCCCATTTCCAGGCTCTACACTACGAGCAGTACTTC. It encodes CASSSPHFQALHYEQYF.

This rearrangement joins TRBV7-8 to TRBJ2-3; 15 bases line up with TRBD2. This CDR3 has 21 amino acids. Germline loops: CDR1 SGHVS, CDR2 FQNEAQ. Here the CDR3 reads CAITKGPWTSGGVYSTDTQYF. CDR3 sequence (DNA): TGTGCGATCACAAAGGGGCCATGGACTAGCGGGGGGGTATATAGCACAGATACGCAGTATTTT.

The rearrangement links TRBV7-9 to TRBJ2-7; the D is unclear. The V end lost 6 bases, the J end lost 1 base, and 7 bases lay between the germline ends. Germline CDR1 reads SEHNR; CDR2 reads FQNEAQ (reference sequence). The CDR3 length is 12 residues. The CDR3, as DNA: TGTGCCAGCAGATATCAGTCCTACGAGCAGTACTTC. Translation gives CASRYQSYEQYF.

The CDR3 sequence is CASSLANWGEGGYTF. In nucleotides, the CDR3 is TGTGCCAGCAGCTTAGCGAATTGGGGTGAGGGCGGCTACACCTTC. This chain uses TRBV7-6 with TRBJ1-2; no firm D call. The V end lost 0 bases, the J end lost 8 bases, and 16 bases lay between the germline ends. The CDR3 is made up of 15 amino acids. The germline gives CDR1 SGHVS, CDR2 FNYEAQ.

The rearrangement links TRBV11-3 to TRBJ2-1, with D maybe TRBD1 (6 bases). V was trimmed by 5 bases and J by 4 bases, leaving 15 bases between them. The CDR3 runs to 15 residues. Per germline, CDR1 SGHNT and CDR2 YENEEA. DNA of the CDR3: TGTGCCAGCAGCCGGCTGGGGGCGAGGTACAATGAGCAGTTCTTC. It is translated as CASSRLGARYNEQFF.

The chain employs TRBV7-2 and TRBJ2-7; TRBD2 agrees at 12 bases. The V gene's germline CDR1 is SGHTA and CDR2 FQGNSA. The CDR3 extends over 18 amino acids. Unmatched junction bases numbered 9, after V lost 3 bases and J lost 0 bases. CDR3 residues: CASSFPLAGGPISYEQYF. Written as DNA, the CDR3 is TGTGCCAGCAGCTTCCCTCTAGCGGGGGGGCCCATCTCCTACGAGCAGTACTTC.

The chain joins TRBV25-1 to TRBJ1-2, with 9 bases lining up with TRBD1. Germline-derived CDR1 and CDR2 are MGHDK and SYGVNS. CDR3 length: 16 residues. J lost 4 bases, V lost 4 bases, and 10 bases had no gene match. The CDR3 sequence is CASSGAGQGFFYGYTF. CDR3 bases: TGTGCCAGCAGTGGTGCTGGACAGGGGTTTTTCTATGGCTACACCTTC.

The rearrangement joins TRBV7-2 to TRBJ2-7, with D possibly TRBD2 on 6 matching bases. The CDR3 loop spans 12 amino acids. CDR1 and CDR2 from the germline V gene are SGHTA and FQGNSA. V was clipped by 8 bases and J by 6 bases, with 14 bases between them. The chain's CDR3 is CASSAGFGEQYF. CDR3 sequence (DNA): TGTGCCAGCTCGGCGGGGTTTGGCGAGCAGTACTTC.

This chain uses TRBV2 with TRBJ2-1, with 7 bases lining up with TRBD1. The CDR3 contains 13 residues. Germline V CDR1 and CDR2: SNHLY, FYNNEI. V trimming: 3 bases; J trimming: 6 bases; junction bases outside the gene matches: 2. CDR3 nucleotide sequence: TGTGCCAGCAGTGAGGGGACAGCCAATGAGCAGTTCTTC. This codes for CASSEGTANEQFF.

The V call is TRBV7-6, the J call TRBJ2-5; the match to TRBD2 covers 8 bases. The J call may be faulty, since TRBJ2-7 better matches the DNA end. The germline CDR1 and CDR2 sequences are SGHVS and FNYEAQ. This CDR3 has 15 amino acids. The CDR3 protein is CASSFRSGSRYEQYF. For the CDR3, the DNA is TGTGCCAGCAGCTTCAGGAGCGGGAGTCGCTACGAGCAGTACTTC.

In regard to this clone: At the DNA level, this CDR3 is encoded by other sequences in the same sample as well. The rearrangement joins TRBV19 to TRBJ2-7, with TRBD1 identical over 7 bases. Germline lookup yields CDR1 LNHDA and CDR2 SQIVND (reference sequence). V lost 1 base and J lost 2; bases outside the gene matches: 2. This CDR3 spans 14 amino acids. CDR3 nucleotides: TGTGCCAGTAGTATAGGGACAGGTACCTACGAGCAGTACTTC. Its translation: CASSIGTGTYEQYF.

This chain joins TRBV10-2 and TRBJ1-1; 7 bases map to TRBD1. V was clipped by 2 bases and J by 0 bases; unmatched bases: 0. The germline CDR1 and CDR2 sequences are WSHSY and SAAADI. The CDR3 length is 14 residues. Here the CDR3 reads CASSEGQVNTEAFF. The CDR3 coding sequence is TGCGCCAGCAGTGAGGGACAGGTGAACACTGAAGCTTTCTTT.